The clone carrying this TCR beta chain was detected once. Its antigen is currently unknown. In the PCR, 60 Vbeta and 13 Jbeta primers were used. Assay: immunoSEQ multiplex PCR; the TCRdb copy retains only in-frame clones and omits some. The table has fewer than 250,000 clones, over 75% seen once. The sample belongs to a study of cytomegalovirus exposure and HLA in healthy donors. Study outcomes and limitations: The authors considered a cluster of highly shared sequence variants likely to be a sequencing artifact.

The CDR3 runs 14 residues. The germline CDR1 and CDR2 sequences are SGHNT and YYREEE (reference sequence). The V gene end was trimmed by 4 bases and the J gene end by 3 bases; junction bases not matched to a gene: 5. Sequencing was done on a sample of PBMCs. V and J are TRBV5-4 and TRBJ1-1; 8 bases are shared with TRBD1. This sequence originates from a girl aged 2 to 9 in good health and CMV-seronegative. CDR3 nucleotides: TGTGCCAGCAGCCGGCAGGGGGCTCACACTGAAGCTTTCTTT. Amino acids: CASSRQGAHTEAFF.